The present TCR beta chain was sequenced within a study of cytomegalovirus exposure and HLA in healthy donors. PCR used 60 Vbeta primers and 13 Jbeta primers. Assay: immunoSEQ multiplex PCR; the TCRdb copy retains only in-frame clones and omits some. This sample contains 100,000 to 150,000 clones. The sample taken for sequencing was PBMCs. The origin of this receptor is a man under 40 in good health and CMV-seronegative.

This CDR3 is CASSGRGGFNQPQHF. The CDR3 DNA sequence: TGTGCCAGCAGTGGGCGCGGCGGATTCAATCAGCCCCAGCATTTT. The chain joins TRBV6-1 to TRBJ1-5; D gene unclear. V lost 4 bases to trimming and J lost 3 bases, with 13 bases between them. Germline CDR1 and CDR2: MNHNS and SASEGT. The CDR3 is made up of 15 amino acids.